This record looks at one TCR beta chain sequence and its context. The germline V gene encodes CDR1 LNHDA and CDR2 SQIVND (reference sequence). Trimming cost V 3 bases and J 9 bases; bases outside gene matches: 14. This CDR3 spans 17 amino acids. Which cohort a participant joined came from the clinical history participants gave. This sample is drawn from a study of blood T cell repertoires in COVID-19. The data were produced by immunoSEQ multiplex PCR, yet TCRdb's version contains in-frame clones alone and is incomplete. The sample lists approximately 140,000 clones; approximately 86% were seen once. V gene TRBV19 combines with J gene TRBJ2-1; 10 bases agree with TRBD1. The clonotype comes from a woman in her fifties or sixties who had recovered from COVID-19. Sequencing was carried out using PBMCs or T cells enriched from blood (not recorded which). The CDR3 sequence: CASSIQTGTGVDPEQFF. CDR3 coding DNA: TGTGCCAGTAGTATCCAAACCGGGACAGGGGTTGATCCTGAGCAGTTCTTC.